This entry lists 7 T cell receptor beta chains sequenced from one sample in a study of blood T cell repertoires in COVID-19. Assay: immunoSEQ multiplex PCR; the TCRdb copy retains only in-frame clones and omits some. The table records roughly 130,000 clones, 90% of them present only once. Source material: peripheral blood. All receptors derive from a man in his 60s with COVID-19, enrolled during active disease.

In DNA, the CDR3 is TGTGCCAGCAGCCAATATCTCCCCAGGAGGCTCTACGAGCAGTACTTC. Its protein product is CASSQYLPRRLYEQYF. The chain joins TRBV3-1 (or the pseudogene TRBV3-2) to TRBJ2-7; TRBD2 might be the D (5 bases). This CDR3 contains 16 residues. The V end lost 2 bases, the J end lost 3 bases, and 17 bases lay between the germline ends. Germline CDR1 is LGHDT and CDR2 is YNNKEL (reference sequence).

The chain combines TRBV19 with TRBJ2-7; D perhaps matches TRBD2 (6 bases). Trimming stripped 3 bases from V and 2 bases from J, with 11 bases between. CDR3 length: 14 amino acids. The germline CDR1 and CDR2 sequences are LNHDA and SQIVND (reference sequence). DNA for the CDR3: TGTGCCAGTAGTATTTGGCTAGCGCCCTACGAGCAGTACTTC. This gives the protein CASSIWLAPYEQYF.

The chain combines TRBV5-6 with TRBJ2-3; 9 bases line up with TRBD2. The CDR3 has 17 residues. Germline-derived CDR1 and CDR2 are SGHDT and YYEEEE. The V gene end was trimmed by 3 bases and the J gene end by 4 bases; junction bases not matched to a gene: 12. CDR3 DNA sequence: TGTGCCAGCAGCTCCCTTGGCGGGAGGGCGGCGGCAGATACGCAGTATTTT. Translated, it gives CASSSLGGRAAADTQYF.

The chain couples TRBV5-1 to TRBJ1-2, with 8 bases aligning to TRBD1. Looked up from germline, CDR1 is SGHRS and CDR2 is YFSETQ. J was trimmed by 3 bases and V by 4 bases; bases with no gene match: 8. There are 15 residues in the CDR3. The chain's CDR3 is CASSTTGQGDYGYTF. CDR3 DNA: TGCGCCAGCAGCACAACCGGACAGGGAGACTATGGCTACACCTTC. Looking up the rest from reference TRBV5-1 and TRBJ1-2 gives the full variable domain: KAGVTQTPRYLIKTRGQQVTLSCSPISGHRSVSWYQQTPGQGLQFLFEYFSETQRNKGNFPGRFSGRQFSNSRSEMNVSTLELGDSALYLCASSTTGQGDYGYTFGSGTRLTVV.

The J gene is TRBJ2-7, the V gene TRBV7-3, with 8 bases matching TRBD1. This CDR3 is built from 13 residues. The V segment lost 5 bases and the J segment 4 bases; nucleotides outside the gene matches: 4. Germline assignment: CDR1 SGHTA and CDR2 FQGTGA. CDR3 DNA: TGTGCCAGCAGCGTCGGGACAGGTTACGAGCAGTACTTC. This gives the protein CASSVGTGYEQYF.

The gene calls are TRBV18 and TRBJ1-2; a possible D gene is TRBD1 (5 bases). The CDR3 loop spans 13 amino acids. In germline, CDR1 is KGHSH, CDR2 LQKENI. Trimming stripped 2 bases from V and 6 bases from J, with 10 bases between. In DNA, the CDR3 is TGTGCCAGCTCACCAGGAGGGGACGATGGCTACACCTTC. Amino acids: CASSPGGDDGYTF.

The chain carries TRBV5-1 and TRBJ2-1; 10 nucleotides match TRBD1. Trimming took 3 bases from V and 5 from J; bases not matched to a gene: 8. The CDR3 is 16 residues long. The germline V gene has CDR1 SGHRS and CDR2 YFSETQ. CDR3 sequence: CASSSTRDRGDNEQFF. The CDR3 DNA follows: TGCGCCAGCAGCTCCACCCGGGACAGGGGAGACAATGAGCAGTTCTTC.